This T cell receptor (beta chain) was identified during a study of T cell responses to AZD1222 COVID-19 vaccine. CDR3 length: 14 residues. The V end was cut by 6 bases, the J end by 3 bases, with 12 bases between. Germline V gene data show CDR1 as MNHEY and CDR2 as SVGAGI. Profiling relied on immunoSEQ multiplex PCR, and the TCRdb table lists in-frame clones only, not all of them. The data contain over 110,000 clones, roughly 91% of them singletons. As for this clone: What it binds is unknown.

Study results and limitations: Unmutated regions of variants are reportedly targeted by nearly half of spike-specific TCRs. Seropositive at baseline were only a handful of AZD1222 recipients.

The chain carries TRBV6-5 and TRBJ1-3; D is perhaps TRBD1 (5 bases). This clonotype originated in an adult in good health. Sequencing used peripheral blood, obtained on day 0 of AZD1222 vaccination. CDR3 sequence (DNA): TGTGCCAGCAGCTTCGACAGTAATGGAAACACCATATATTTT. Its translation: CASSFDSNGNTIYF.